This record concerns one TCR beta chain sequence. With random hexamers, reverse transcription was performed on about 0.5 to 1 ug of RNA. TCRdb re-derived calls from the immunoSEQ multiplex PCR reads in MiXCR, one entry per CDR3 protein. The sample includes about 150,000 distinct CDR3 sequences, around 95% seen only once; the top ten take about 0.15%. The data are from a study of CD8 T cells in Susac syndrome. This CDR3 is built from 13 residues. V lost 7 bases and J 7 bases, leaving 14 bases between the germline ends. This clonotype originated in a human donor with multiple sclerosis. The specimen sequenced was CD8+ T cells from PBMCs. V is TRBV12-3 or TRBV12-4 and J is TRBJ1-5; D is undetermined. This CDR3 is CASTEKAEQPQHF. The DNA for the CDR3 is TGTGCCAGCACAGAGAAGGCCGAGCAGCCCCAGCATTTT.